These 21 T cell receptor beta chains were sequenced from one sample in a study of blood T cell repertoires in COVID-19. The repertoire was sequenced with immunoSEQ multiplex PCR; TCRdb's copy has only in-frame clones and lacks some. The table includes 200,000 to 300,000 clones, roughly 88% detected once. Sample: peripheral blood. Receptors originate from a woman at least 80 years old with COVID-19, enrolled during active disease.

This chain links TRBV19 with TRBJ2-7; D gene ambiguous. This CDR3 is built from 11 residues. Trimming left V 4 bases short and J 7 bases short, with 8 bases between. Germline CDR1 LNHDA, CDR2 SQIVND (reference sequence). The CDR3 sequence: CASSRSGEQYF. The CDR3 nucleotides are TGTGCCAGTAGTAGGAGTGGGGAGCAGTACTTC.

CDR3 residues: CASSQGRQGLHEQFF. Written as DNA, the CDR3 is TGTGCCAGCAGCCAAGGAAGACAGGGTTTGCATGAGCAGTTCTTC. This chain uses TRBV4-2 with TRBJ2-1, with TRBD1 matching over 7 bases. Germline CDR1 is LGHNA and CDR2 is YNFKEQ. The CDR3 runs to 15 residues. The trim removed 1 base at V and 8 bases at J, leaving 8 bases unmatched.

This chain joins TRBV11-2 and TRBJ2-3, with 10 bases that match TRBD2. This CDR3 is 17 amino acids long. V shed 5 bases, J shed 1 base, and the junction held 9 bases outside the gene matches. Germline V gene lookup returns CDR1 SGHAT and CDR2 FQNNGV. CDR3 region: CASSGSGGALGTDTQYF. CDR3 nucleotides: TGTGCCAGCAGCGGGAGCGGGGGGGCGCTCGGCACAGATACGCAGTATTTT.

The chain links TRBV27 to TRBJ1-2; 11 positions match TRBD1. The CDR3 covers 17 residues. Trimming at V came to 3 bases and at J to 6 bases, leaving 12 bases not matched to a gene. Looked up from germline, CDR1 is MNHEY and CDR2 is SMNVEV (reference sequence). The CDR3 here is CASSFLGSRTGGDGYTF. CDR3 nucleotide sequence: TGTGCCAGCAGTTTCCTAGGGAGTCGGACAGGGGGCGATGGCTACACCTTC.

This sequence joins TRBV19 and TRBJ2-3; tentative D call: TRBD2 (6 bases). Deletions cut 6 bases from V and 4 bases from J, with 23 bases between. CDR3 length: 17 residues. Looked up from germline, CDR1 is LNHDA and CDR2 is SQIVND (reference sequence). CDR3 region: CASRRIWGVNSPDTQYF. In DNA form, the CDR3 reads TGTGCCAGTAGGCGGATCTGGGGGGTAAATTCGCCAGATACGCAGTATTTT.

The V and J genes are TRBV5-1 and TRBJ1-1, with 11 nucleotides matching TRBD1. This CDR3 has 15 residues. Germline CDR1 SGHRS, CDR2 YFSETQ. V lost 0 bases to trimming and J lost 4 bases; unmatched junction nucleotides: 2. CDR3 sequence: CASSLDGTGGTEAFF. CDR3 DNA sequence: TGCGCCAGCAGCTTGGACGGGACAGGGGGCACTGAAGCTTTCTTT.

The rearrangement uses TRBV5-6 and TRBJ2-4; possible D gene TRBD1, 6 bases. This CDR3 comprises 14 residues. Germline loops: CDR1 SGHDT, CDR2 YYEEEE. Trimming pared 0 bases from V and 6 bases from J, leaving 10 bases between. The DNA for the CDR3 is TGTGCCAGCAGCTTGGAGACAGGCTCAAACATTCAGTACTTC. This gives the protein CASSLETGSNIQYF.

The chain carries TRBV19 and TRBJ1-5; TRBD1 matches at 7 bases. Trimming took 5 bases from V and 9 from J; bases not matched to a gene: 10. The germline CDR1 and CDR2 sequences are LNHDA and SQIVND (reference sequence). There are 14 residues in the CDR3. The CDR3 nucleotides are TGTGCCAGTAGTTACGGACAGGCCTCGGGGCCCCAGCATTTT. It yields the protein CASSYGQASGPQHF.

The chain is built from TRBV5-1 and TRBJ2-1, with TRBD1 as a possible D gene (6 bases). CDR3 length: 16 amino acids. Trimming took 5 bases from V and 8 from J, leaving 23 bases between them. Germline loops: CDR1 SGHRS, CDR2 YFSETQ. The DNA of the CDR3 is TGCGCCAGCAGGCCTATACCTAGCAGGGGATGGGATGAGCAGTTCTTC. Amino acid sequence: CASRPIPSRGWDEQFF.

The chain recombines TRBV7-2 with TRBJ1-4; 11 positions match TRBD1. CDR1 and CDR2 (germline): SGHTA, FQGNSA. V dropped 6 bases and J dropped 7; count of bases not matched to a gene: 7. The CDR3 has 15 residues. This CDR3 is CASSRTGGAVEKLFF. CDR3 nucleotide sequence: TGTGCCAGCAGTCGGACAGGGGGCGCGGTTGAAAAACTGTTTTTT.

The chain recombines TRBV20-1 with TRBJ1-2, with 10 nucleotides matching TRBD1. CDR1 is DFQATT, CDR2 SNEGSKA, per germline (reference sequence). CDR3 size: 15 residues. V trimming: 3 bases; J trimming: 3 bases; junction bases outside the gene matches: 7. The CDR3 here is CSASRDRGRDYGYTF. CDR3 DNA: TGCAGTGCTAGTAGGGACAGGGGAAGGGACTATGGCTACACCTTC.

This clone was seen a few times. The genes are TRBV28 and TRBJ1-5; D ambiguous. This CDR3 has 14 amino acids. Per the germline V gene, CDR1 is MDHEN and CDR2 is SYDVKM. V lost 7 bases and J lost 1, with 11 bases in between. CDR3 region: CASIKGGSNQPQHF. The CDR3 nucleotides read TGTGCCAGCATAAAGGGAGGGAGCAATCAGCCCCAGCATTTT.

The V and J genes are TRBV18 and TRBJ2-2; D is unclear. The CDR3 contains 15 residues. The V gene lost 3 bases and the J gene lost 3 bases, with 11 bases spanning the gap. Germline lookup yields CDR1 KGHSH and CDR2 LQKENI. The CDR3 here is CASSPYTADTGELFF. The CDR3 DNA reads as TGTGCCAGCTCACCCTACACGGCGGACACCGGGGAGCTGTTTTTT.

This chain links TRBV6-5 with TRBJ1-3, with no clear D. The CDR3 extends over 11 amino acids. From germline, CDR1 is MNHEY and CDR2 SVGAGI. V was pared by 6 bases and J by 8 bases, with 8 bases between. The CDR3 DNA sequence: TGTGCCAGCAGCCCGGGTCACACCATATATTTT. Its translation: CASSPGHTIYF.

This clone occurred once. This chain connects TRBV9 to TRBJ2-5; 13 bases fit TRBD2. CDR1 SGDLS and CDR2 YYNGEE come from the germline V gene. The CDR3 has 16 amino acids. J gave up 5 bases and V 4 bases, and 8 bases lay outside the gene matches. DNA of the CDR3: TGTGCCAGCAGCACTAGCGGGGGGGCCTTCGTGGAGACCCAGTACTTC. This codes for CASSTSGGAFVETQYF.

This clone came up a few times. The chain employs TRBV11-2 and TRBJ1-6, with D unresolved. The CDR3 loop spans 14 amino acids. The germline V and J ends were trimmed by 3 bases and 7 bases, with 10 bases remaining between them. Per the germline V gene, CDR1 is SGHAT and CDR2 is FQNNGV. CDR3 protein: CASSFVRENSPLHF. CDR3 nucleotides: TGTGCCAGCAGCTTCGTCCGGGAAAATTCACCCCTCCACTTT.

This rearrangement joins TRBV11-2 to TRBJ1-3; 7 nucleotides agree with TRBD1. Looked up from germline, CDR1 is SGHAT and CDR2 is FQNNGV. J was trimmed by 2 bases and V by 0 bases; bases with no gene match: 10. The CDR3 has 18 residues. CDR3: CASSLEPRGMRTGNTIYF. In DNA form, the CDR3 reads TGTGCCAGCAGCTTAGAACCCAGGGGGATGAGAACTGGAAACACCATATATTTT.

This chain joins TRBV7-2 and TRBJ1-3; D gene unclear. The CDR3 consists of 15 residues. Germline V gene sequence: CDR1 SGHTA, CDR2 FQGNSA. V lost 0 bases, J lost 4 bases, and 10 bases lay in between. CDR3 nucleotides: TGTGCCAGCAGCTTAGCCCCCCAGATGGGAAACACCATATATTTT. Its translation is CASSLAPQMGNTIYF.

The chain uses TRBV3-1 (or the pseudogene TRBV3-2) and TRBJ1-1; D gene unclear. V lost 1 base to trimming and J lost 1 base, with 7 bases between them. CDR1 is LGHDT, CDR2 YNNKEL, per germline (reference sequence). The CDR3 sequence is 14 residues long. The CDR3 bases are TGTGCCAGCAGCCAAGGGCGGGGGAACACTGAAGCTTTCTTT. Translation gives CASSQGRGNTEAFF.

In DNA, the CDR3 is TGTGCCAGCAGTTTACGGGGGGCCACCTCTGGAAACACCATATATTTT. It translates to CASSLRGATSGNTIYF. J is TRBJ1-3 and V is TRBV27, with D tentatively TRBD1 (6 bases). Germline CDR1 reads MNHEY; CDR2 reads SMNVEV (reference sequence). This CDR3 comprises 16 residues. Trimming pared 2 bases from V and 0 bases from J, leaving 11 bases between.

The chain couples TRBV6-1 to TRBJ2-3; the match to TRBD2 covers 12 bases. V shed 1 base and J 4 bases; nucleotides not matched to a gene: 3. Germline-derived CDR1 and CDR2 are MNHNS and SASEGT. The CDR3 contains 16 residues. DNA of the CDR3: TGTGCCAGCAGTGAAGGGAGGACTAGCGGGGCAGATACGCAGTATTTT. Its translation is CASSEGRTSGADTQYF.